This T cell receptor beta chain was captured in a study of T cells in Graves' hyperthyroidism and ophthalmopathy. The wider study: Blood from the periphery was taken at initial diagnosis, before any treatment.

Template material for amplifying TCR beta CDR3 regions consisted of RNA transcripts. The TCR CDR3 first-round RT-PCR relied on the HTBI primer set. TCRdb independently ran MiXCR on the multiplex PCR reads; one entry per CDR3 protein. The table lists approximately 330,000 distinct CDR3 sequences, approximately 18% of them singletons, with around 50% in the top ten. J lost 2 bases, V lost 4 bases, and 6 bases had no gene match. The CDR3 is 15 amino acids. The V gene's germline CDR1 is SGDLS and CDR2 YYNGEE. For Graves' hyperthyroidism to be stable, ophthalmopathy could not progress within 18 months. It was uncontrolled infection, other autoimmune disease, pregnancy or lactation that excluded patients. Diagnoses were made from clinical symptoms, serum measures (thyroxine and TRAb), thyroid ultrasound and orbital computed tomography.

The rearrangement links TRBV9 to TRBJ1-3; 7 positions agree with TRBD1. This sequence was found in a woman between 45 and 60 years old with Graves' hyperthyroidism. Material for sequencing was blood. The CDR3 region has the DNA TGTGCCAGCAGCTATAGCGGGACAGCTGGAAACACCATATATTTT. This gives the protein CASSYSGTAGNTIYF.